A selection of T cell receptor beta chains follows, all from one sample in a study of CD4 T cells in relation to SARS-CoV-2 and coronaviruses. Their antigen targets remain unknown. TCRdb's table, derived via immunoSEQ multiplex PCR, lists solely in-frame clones and lacks some. This table holds tens of thousands of clones, 70% to 85% found once. Source material: CD4+ T cells from PBMCs, cultured in vitro. The origin of the receptors is a human donor in good health. CDR3s include the opening cysteine and the closing phenylalanine or tryptophan. A D gene is named only where the DNA matches it firmly. For some rows the clone size is stated as once, few or many, or as a class when expanded; others skip it.

clone_size j_call v_call d_call cdr3_nt cdr3_aa
NA TRBJ2-5 TRBV11-2 TRBD2 TGTGCCAGCAGCCCGGGACTAGCGGCGGAGACCCAGTACTTC CASSPGLAAETQYF
NA TRBJ2-5 TRBV5-1 TRBD1 TGCGCCAGCAGCTCCAGACAGGGGAAAGAGACCCAGTACTTC CASSSRQGKETQYF
NA TRBJ2-1 TRBV9 TRBD2 TGTGCCAGCAGCCAAACCCTGCGGGAGGGTAACAATGAGCAGTTCTTC CASSQTLREGNNEQFF
few TRBJ2-7 TRBV27 NA TGTGCCAGCAGTTTACGTCAGGGGCTTCCCTACGAGCAGTACTTC CASSLRQGLPYEQYF
NA TRBJ1-3 TRBV10-3 NA TGTGCCATCAGTGGGGTGAGCAGCACTCACTCTGGAAACACCATATATTTT CAISGVSSTHSGNTIYF
NA TRBJ1-5 TRBV9 NA TGTGCCAGCAGCGTAGGGGACATTCGCAATCAGCCCCAGCATTTT CASSVGDIRNQPQHF
NA TRBJ2-5 TRBV4-2 TRBD2 TGTGCCAGCAGCCAAGAGGGTCTAGCGGGTAGGGAGACCCAGTACTTC CASSQEGLAGRETQYF
few TRBJ1-2 TRBV5-5 NA TGTGCCAGCAGCTTGGCCTTGACAGGAGACTATGGCTACACCTTC CASSLALTGDYGYTF
NA TRBJ2-4 TRBV7-9 TRBD1 TGTGCCAGCAGCTTTGCAGGGGGCAAAAACATTCAGTACTTC CASSFAGGKNIQYF
NA TRBJ1-5 TRBV3-1/TRBV3-2 NA TGTGCCAGCAGCCAAGGGCCTCCGGGAAACAATCAGCCCCAGCATTTT CASSQGPPGNNQPQHF
NA TRBJ1-1 TRBV10-3 NA TGTGCCGCCTGGGGCAGTGGCACTGAAGCTTTCTTT CAAWGSGTEAFF
NA TRBJ1-1 TRBV30 NA TGTGCCTGGAGTCAACAGCGCCAAGCTTTCTTT CAWSQQRQAFF
once TRBJ2-7 TRBV4-3 TRBD2 TGCGCCAGCAGCCAAGATGGGACTAGCGACTACGAGCAGTACTTC CASSQDGTSDYEQYF
NA TRBJ2-3 TRBV18 TRBD1 TGTGCCAGCTCCCTCGAACAGGGGGCGCAGGCACCCGATACGCAGTATTTT CASSLEQGAQAPDTQYF
NA TRBJ2-7 TRBV2 TRBD1 TGTGCCAGCGAGACAGGGGGCTCCTACGAGCAGTACTTC CASETGGSYEQYF
once TRBJ2-7 TRBV18 NA TGTGCCAGCTCACCAGGGACGGGATACGAGCAGTACTTC CASSPGTGYEQYF
few TRBJ1-4 TRBV5-1 NA TGCGCCAGCAGCTTGGAAGGGGCCCGGGGTGAAAAACTGTTTTTT CASSLEGARGEKLFF
NA TRBJ1-1 TRBV5-1 TRBD1 TGCGCCAGCAGCCTAACGACAGGGGTGGACACTGAAGCTTTCTTT CASSLTTGVDTEAFF
NA TRBJ1-1 TRBV5-1 NA TGCGCCAGCAGAACTGGACACCAATTGACTGAAGCTTTCTTT CASRTGHQLTEAFF